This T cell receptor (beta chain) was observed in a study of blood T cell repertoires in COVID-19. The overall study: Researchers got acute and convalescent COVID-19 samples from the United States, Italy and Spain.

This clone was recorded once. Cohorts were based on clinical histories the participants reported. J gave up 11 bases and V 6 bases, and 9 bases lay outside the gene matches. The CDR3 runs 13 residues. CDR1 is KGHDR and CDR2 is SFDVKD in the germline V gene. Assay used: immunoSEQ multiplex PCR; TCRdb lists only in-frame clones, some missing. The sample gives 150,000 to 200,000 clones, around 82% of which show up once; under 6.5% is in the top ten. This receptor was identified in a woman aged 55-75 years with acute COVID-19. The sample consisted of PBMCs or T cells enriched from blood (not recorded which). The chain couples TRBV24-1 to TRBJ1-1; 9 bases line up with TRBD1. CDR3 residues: CATSKGPTGGAFF. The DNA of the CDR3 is TGTGCCACCAGTAAGGGACCGACAGGGGGTGCTTTCTTT.